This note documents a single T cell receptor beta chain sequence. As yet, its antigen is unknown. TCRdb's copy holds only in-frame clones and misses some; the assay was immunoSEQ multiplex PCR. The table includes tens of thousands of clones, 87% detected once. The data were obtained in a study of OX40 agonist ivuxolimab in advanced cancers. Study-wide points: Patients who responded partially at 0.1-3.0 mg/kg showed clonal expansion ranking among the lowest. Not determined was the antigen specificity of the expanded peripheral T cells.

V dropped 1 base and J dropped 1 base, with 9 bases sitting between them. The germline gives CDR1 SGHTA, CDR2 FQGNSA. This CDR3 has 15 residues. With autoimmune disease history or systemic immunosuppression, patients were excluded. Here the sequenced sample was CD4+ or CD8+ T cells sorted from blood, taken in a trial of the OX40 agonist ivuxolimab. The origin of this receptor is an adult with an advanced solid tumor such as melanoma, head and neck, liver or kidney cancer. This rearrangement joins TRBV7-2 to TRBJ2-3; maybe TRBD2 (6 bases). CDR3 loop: CASSLELAGTDTQYF. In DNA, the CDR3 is TGTGCCAGCAGCTTAGAACTAGCTGGCACAGATACGCAGTATTTT. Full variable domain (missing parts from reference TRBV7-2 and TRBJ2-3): GAGVSQSPSNKVTEKGKDVELRCDPISGHTALYWYRQSLGQGLEFLIYFQGNSAPDKSGLPSDRFSAERTGGSVSTLTIQRTQQEDSAVYLCASSLELAGTDTQYFGPGTRLTVL.